This T cell receptor (beta chain) was found in a study of tumor-infiltrating lymphocytes in localized non-small cell lung cancer. Study-level background: Several tumor histologies, both smoking statuses, and some post-neoadjuvant chemotherapy samples were included. Overall study findings and caveats: Compared with uninvolved lung, tumors showed higher T cell infiltration by TCRbeta sequencing. Each assay used a separate piece of the same tissue. Tumor T-cell fraction from TCR sequencing was not associated with recurrence-free survival (p = 0.61).

A note on this clone: Its antigen is not identified.

The table came from immunoSEQ multiplex PCR; TCRdb's copy has only in-frame clones and leaves some out. The sample lists about 29,000 clones; over 75% were seen once. This TCR came from a human donor with non-small cell lung cancer. The source material was lung tumor tissue.

In nucleotides, the CDR3 is TGTGCCAGCAGTTTGTCCACGACGGGGTTCACTGAAGCTTTCTTT. This gives the protein CASSLSTTGFTEAFF. The rearrangement joins TRBV27 to TRBJ1-1; no firm D call. The CDR3 runs 15 residues. Trimming took 3 bases from V and 4 from J, leaving 15 bases between them. Germline assignment: CDR1 MNHEY and CDR2 SMNVEV (reference sequence).